Reported below is one T cell receptor (beta chain). This sample is drawn from a study of cytomegalovirus exposure and HLA in healthy donors. Looked up from germline, CDR1 is MNHEY and CDR2 is SMNVEV (reference sequence). The CDR3 runs to 18 residues. Germline trimming cut 5 bases from V and 5 bases from J; bases unmatched to any gene: 17. The PCR used 60 Vbeta and 13 Jbeta primers. Here immunoSEQ multiplex PCR was the method, and the copy in TCRdb shows in-frame clones only, minus some. This sample has 100,000 or so clones, with roughly three quarters found just once. The sequencing input was PBMCs. The J gene is TRBJ2-1, the V gene TRBV27; TRBD1 matches at 8 bases. This receptor was identified in a young man in good health and CMV-seronegative. The chain's CDR3 is CASSIQIPHRQGNNEQFF. In nucleotides, the CDR3 is TGTGCCAGCAGTATTCAAATCCCGCACAGACAGGGGAACAATGAGCAGTTCTTC.